This T cell receptor (beta chain) was obtained from a study of regulatory T cells in long-lasting Graves disease. As to this clonotype: Its matching antigen is unknown.

Trimming pared 5 bases from V and 2 bases from J, leaving 20 bases between. CDR1 is SGHAT and CDR2 is FQNNGV in the germline V gene. The CDR3 consists of 17 residues. Both iRepertoire HTBI primers and Arm-PCR of CDR3 regions were used to build the TCR beta libraries. In the authors' methods: The identification of about 66 TRBV and around 15 TRBJ segments was made across samples. TCRdb called the multiplex PCR reads again in MiXCR, with one record for every CDR3 protein. V and J calls and clone size were set by TCRdb, not the authors. The sample includes more than 650,000 distinct CDR3 sequences, 25% to 35% of them seen just once. The sample's time point: persistent/refractory GD, antithyroid drugs over 5 years with positive TRAb. PBMC RNA was the source of the TCR library. Each of the patients was recruited from an endocrinology department situated in Xi'an, China. Study-level results: Persistent-disease Graves' patients showed less TCR diversity than new cases. Segments TRBV28, TRBJ1-2 and TRBJ2-5 showed preferential usage in persistent disease.

Specimen: peripheral blood mononuclear cells (PBMCs), collected when the disease was refractory, from a patient treated with antithyroid drugs. The receptor was isolated from a female donor with Graves disease. The chain combines TRBV11-2 with TRBJ2-3; possible D gene TRBD2, 5 bases. CDR3 DNA sequence: TGTGCCAGCAGCACCCTCACTAGGGTAACTAACACAGATACGCAGTATTTT. It codes for CASSTLTRVTNTDTQYF.